This T cell receptor (beta chain) appears in the sequencing data of a study of regulatory T cells in long-lasting Graves disease. Many counts were recorded for this clonotype. Construction of the TCR beta libraries employed iRepertoire HTBI primers in conjunction with Arm-PCR of CDR3 regions. MiXCR was run by TCRdb on the multiplex PCR reads, yielding one entry per CDR3 protein. Among about 470,000 distinct CDR3 sequences, less than 25% were seen once, and the ten largest hold 7% to 10%. This CDR3 contains 15 residues. Germline CDR1 and CDR2: MNHEY and SVGAGI. V gave up 2 bases and J gave up 5 bases, with 16 bases separating them. Time point noted: persistent/refractory GD, antithyroid drugs over 5 years with positive TRAb. The authors made the TCR library using RNA they extracted from PBMCs. In this cohort, patients came from an endocrinology department located in Xi'an, China.

The sequence came from a female donor with Graves disease. V gene TRBV6-5 combines with J gene TRBJ2-7, with no clear D. The sample was peripheral blood mononuclear cells (PBMCs), taken when the disease was refractory, from a patient treated with antithyroid drugs. CDR3: CASSYVLPYVDEQYF. The DNA of the CDR3 is TGTGCCAGCAGTTACGTCTTGCCTTATGTAGACGAGCAGTACTTC.